Described below is a single T cell receptor (beta chain) sequence and its context. The antigen is not known. The entry originates in a study of vaccination effects on CD4 cells after COVID-19. The germline V gene encodes CDR1 DFQATT and CDR2 SNEGSKA (reference sequence). V was cut by 6 bases and J by 6 bases, with 8 bases left in between. CDR3 length equals 10 residues. Data came from immunoSEQ multiplex PCR; TCRdb stores just in-frame clones and leaves some out. The sample consists of about 27,000 clones, roughly 74% of them appearing once. After expansion with viral peptide pools in the ViraFEST assay, antigen-specific CD4+ T cells were sequenced. A 10-day culture period preceded the isolation of CD4+ T cells. Vaccinated recipients, who were negative for nucleocapsid antibodies, had no history of SARS-CoV-2 infection.

The V call is TRBV20-1, the J call TRBJ2-5; the D call may be TRBD1 or TRBD2 (5 bases each). This receptor was taken from a human donor who received a COVID-19 vaccine. The material sequenced was CD4+ T cells from PBMCs cultured with HCoV-NL63 spike peptides, taken before COVID-19 vaccination. CDR3 sequence reads: CSAKGQTQYF. In DNA, the CDR3 is TGCAGTGCGAAGGGACAGACCCAGTACTTC.